The clone carrying this TCR beta chain was seen many times. The CDR3 has 14 residues. V was trimmed by 3 bases and J by 0 bases, leaving 9 bases between them. CDR1 and CDR2 (germline): KGHSH, LQKENI. This sample was taken from a study of regulatory T cells in long-lasting Graves disease. Combining iRepertoire HTBI primers with Arm-PCR of CDR3 regions, the authors built TCR beta libraries. TCRdb ran MiXCR on the multiplex PCR reads and lists one entry per CDR3 protein. The table has approximately 270,000 distinct CDR3 sequences, about 17% seen once. Time point of the sample: newly diagnosed GD, antithyroid drugs for less than 3 months. Scientists built the TCR library using RNA that was extracted from PBMCs. These data were likewise used in another study, on T cells in Graves' hyperthyroidism and ophthalmopathy.

This chain uses TRBV18 with TRBJ2-7, with D hard to call. The receptor's source is a woman in her 30s with Graves disease. The specimen was peripheral blood mononuclear cells (PBMCs), collected at new diagnosis, from a patient treated with antithyroid drugs. The CDR3 loop reads CASSPAVSSYEQYF. The CDR3 DNA reads as TGTGCCAGCTCACCCGCCGTAAGCTCCTACGAGCAGTACTTC.